A few counts support the clone carrying this TCR beta chain. MiXCR, applied by TCRdb to the RT-PCR reads, yields one record per CDR3 protein. Seen here are 500,000 to 700,000 distinct CDR3 sequences, approximately 20% observed once, and the top ten hold 2.5% to 3.5%. The CDR3 has 15 residues. V trimming: 3 bases; J trimming: 1 base; junction bases outside the gene matches: 2. The data derive from a study of response to subunit inactivated influenza vaccine. This sample was shared with a second study, whose subject was T cells expressing NK-cell markers. In that study: UMIs accompanied the 5'RACE template switching by which TCR beta cDNA was made. HCMV seropositivity characterized most of the eight sequenced donors, and seronegativity one. Leadership of the CD3+CD56-NKG2C+ fraction also belonged to these clonotypes in several donors.

V gene TRBV12-3 or TRBV12-4 combines with J gene TRBJ2-1; 8 positions match TRBD2. This specimen consisted of CD4+ T cells sorted from PBMCs, obtained 11 to 12 days after vaccination. The TCR sequence derives from a man aged 50 to 59 who received an inactivated influenza vaccine. The CDR3 DNA sequence: TGTGCCAGCAGTTTGGGACTAGTATCCTACAATGAGCAGTTCTTC. It specifies CASSLGLVSYNEQFF.